This T cell receptor (beta chain) was recorded in a study of T cell clonotyping in hematopoietic cell transplantation. Notes on the study in general: Higher Inverse Simpson Index values in graft donor and pretransplant recipient predicted broader posttransplant TCR diversity. Pathologically expanded recipient clonotypes increased progressively from day 30 to day 180 as diversity fell. At the given depth, recipient repertoires were over 97% de novo clonotypes.

This clone has just a few counts. Its matching antigen is unknown. CDR1 is MDHEN, CDR2 SYDVKM, per germline. This CDR3 region has 14 residues. V was shortened by 2 bases and J by 6 bases, with 11 bases between the two germline ends. Profiling relied on immunoSEQ multiplex PCR, and the TCRdb table lists in-frame clones only, not all of them. This sample yields several thousand clones, of which 26% are seen a single time; roughly an eighth belongs to the top ten. The clonotype was recovered from a male patient in his thirties or forties who had an allogeneic stem cell transplant from an unrelated donor, so the T cells may come from the graft donor. Some clones in this sample may be carry-over from other donors' samples. The chain has TRBV28 and TRBJ1-5, with a tentative D call TRBD1 (6 bases). The source material was peripheral blood mononuclear cells, sampled 180 days after allogeneic stem cell transplant. The CDR3 DNA reads TGTGCCAGCAGTTTAGAGAGGGGGGTTCAGCCCCAGCATTTT. Encoded protein: CASSLERGVQPQHF.